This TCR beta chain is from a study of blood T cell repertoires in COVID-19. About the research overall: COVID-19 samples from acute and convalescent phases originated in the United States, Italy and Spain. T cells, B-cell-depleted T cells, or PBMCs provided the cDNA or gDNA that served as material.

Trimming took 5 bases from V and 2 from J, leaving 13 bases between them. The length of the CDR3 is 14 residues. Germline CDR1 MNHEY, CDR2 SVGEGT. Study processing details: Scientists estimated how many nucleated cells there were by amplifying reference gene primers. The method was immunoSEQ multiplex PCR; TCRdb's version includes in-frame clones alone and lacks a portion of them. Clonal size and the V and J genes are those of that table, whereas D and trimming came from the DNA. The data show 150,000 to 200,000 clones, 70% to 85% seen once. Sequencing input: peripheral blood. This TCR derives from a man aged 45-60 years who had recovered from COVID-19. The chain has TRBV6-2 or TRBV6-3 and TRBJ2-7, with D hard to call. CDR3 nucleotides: TGTGCCAGCAGTAAACGACTGAATACCTACGAGCAGTACTTC. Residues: CASSKRLNTYEQYF.